The table lists the clone carrying this T cell receptor (beta chain) with a count of one. When the RNA was reverse transcribed, random hexamers were used with an input of roughly 0.45 to 1 ug. MiXCR, run by TCRdb on the immunoSEQ multiplex PCR reads, gives a single entry per CDR3 protein. The table lists 160,000 or so distinct CDR3 sequences, 92% of them singletons. This sample was taken from a study of CD8 T cells in Susac syndrome. High-throughput TCR beta sequencing covered peripheral CD8+ and CD4+ T cells. TEMRA cells were FACS-enriched, while CD8+ and CD4+ T cells were negatively isolated. Germline V gene sequence: CDR1 DFQATT, CDR2 SNEGSKA (reference sequence). The CDR3 totals 14 residues. V lost 6 bases to trimming and J lost 2 bases, with 14 bases between them.

The sequence was obtained from a human donor in good health. This chain uses TRBV20-1 with TRBJ1-3; weak D call: TRBD1 (6 bases). Sequences were obtained from CD4+ T cells from PBMCs. The chain's CDR3 is CSARDPGAGNTIYF. CDR3 DNA sequence: TGCAGTGCCAGGGACCCAGGGGCTGGAAACACCATATATTTT.